What follows are 10 T cell receptor beta chains derived from one specimen sequenced in a study of blood T cell repertoires in COVID-19. Libraries were prepared by immunoSEQ multiplex PCR; TCRdb keeps only in-frame clonotypes and omits some of them. The sample has about 120,000 clones, about 80% seen once; the top ten hold around 7.5%. Material for sequencing was peripheral blood. These receptors originate from a man in his 70s with active or convalescent COVID-19.

The V gene is TRBV5-3, the J gene TRBJ2-2; the D gene is possibly TRBD1 (5 bases). TRBV5-3 is treated as an ORF (open reading frame) with a function not yet certain. V was clipped by 8 bases and J by 1 base, with 18 bases between them. This CDR3 comprises 16 residues. The CDR3 here is CARPTGAELNTGELFF. CDR3 nucleotide sequence: TGTGCCAGGCCCACTGGGGCAGAGTTGAACACCGGGGAGCTGTTTTTT.

CDR3 coding DNA: TGTGCCAGCAGGATACTAGCGGGACCTCAATACGAGCAGTACTTC. This gives the protein CASRILAGPQYEQYF. V is TRBV2 and J is TRBJ2-7; TRBD2 matches 10 bases. The germline V gene encodes CDR1 SNHLY and CDR2 FYNNEI. This CDR3 has 15 amino acids. Trimming removed 6 bases from V and 4 bases from J; junction bases left unmatched: 9.

This clone was detected only once. The rearrangement uses TRBV27 and TRBJ2-7; 8 nucleotides match TRBD1. The CDR3 spans 13 residues. The V gene's germline CDR1 is MNHEY and CDR2 SMNVEV (reference sequence). The V and J ends lost 7 bases and 5 bases, in that order; junction bases with no gene match: 7. CDR3 in amino acids: CASNRQGSHEQYF. The CDR3 DNA sequence: TGTGCCAGCAACAGACAGGGGAGCCACGAGCAGTACTTC.

The V gene is TRBV11-1, the J gene TRBJ1-4; 8 nucleotides match TRBD1. The V and J ends lost 5 bases and 4 bases, in that order; junction bases with no gene match: 6. This CDR3 region has 15 residues. The germline V gene encodes CDR1 SGHAT and CDR2 FQDESV (reference sequence). The CDR3 DNA follows: TGTGCCAGCAGCGACCGGGACAGGAGTAATGAAAAACTGTTTTTT. Translating gives CASSDRDRSNEKLFF.

V is TRBV29-1 and J is TRBJ2-7; TRBD2 matches at 11 bases. CDR3 length: 13 residues. Germline CDR1 and CDR2: SQVTM and ANQGSEA. V lost 5 bases and J lost 3; bases outside the gene matches: 3. CDR3 loop: CSVTGTSGYEQYF. The CDR3 DNA follows: TGCAGCGTTACCGGGACTAGCGGCTACGAGCAGTACTTC.

The gene calls are TRBV5-4 and TRBJ1-2; weak D call: TRBD1 (5 bases). The CDR3 length is 16 residues. Trimming pared 0 bases from V and 7 bases from J, leaving 19 bases between. CDR1 is SGHNT, CDR2 YYREEE, per germline (reference sequence). CDR3 amino acids: CASSLVQDPTFGGYTF. The DNA of the CDR3 is TGTGCCAGCAGCTTGGTACAGGACCCGACATTCGGTGGCTACACCTTC.

The chain is built from TRBV4-2 and TRBJ1-1, with 7 nucleotides matching TRBD1. With 3 bases clipped from V and 3 bases from J, the junction kept 13 bases outside the gene matches. Germline V lookup: CDR1 LGHNA, CDR2 YNFKEQ. The CDR3 contains 17 residues. CDR3 amino acids: CASSQTRTGPTHTEAFF. DNA for the CDR3: TGTGCCAGCAGCCAGACCAGGACAGGACCTACCCACACTGAAGCTTTCTTT.

In its sample, this clone was seen a few times. The CDR3 DNA sequence: TGTGCCAGCAGTTTATGGGGGGGGTATGAAAAACTGTTTTTT. It specifies CASSLWGGYEKLFF. The chain combines TRBV28 with TRBJ1-4; the D gene is possibly TRBD1 (5 bases). The CDR3 is 14 residues long. Germline assignment: CDR1 MDHEN and CDR2 SYDVKM. The V and J ends lost 0 bases and 6 bases respectively, with 8 bases between them.

J is TRBJ2-3 and V is TRBV14, with D possibly being TRBD1 (5 bases). CDR3 length equals 15 residues. The V gene's germline CDR1 is SGHDN and CDR2 FVKESK. The V end lost 1 base, the J end lost 8 bases, and 16 bases lay between the germline ends. CDR3 loop: CASSQVRTARGTQYF. CDR3 nucleotides: TGTGCCAGCAGCCAAGTCCGAACTGCAAGGGGTACGCAGTATTTT.

This clone occurred a few times. This rearrangement joins TRBV19 to TRBJ1-6; D is perhaps TRBD1 (6 bases). The length of the CDR3 is 14 residues. CDR1 is LNHDA, CDR2 SQIVND, per germline (reference sequence). Trimming left V 5 bases short and J 8 bases short, with 13 bases between. The CDR3 reads CASSGGAAYSPLHF. Here the CDR3 DNA reads TGTGCCAGTAGTGGGGGGGCAGCTTATTCACCCCTCCACTTT.